This note documents a single TCR beta chain sequence. From germline, CDR1 is MNHEY and CDR2 SVGAGI. V was pared by 5 bases and J by 4 bases, with 16 bases between. The CDR3 is 15 amino acids. The data originate from a study of blood T cell repertoires in COVID-19. Study in general: COVID-19 samples collected from the United States, Italy and Spain covered acute and convalescent phases.

Sequencing was performed with immunoSEQ multiplex PCR; in TCRdb, only in-frame clones are kept and a portion is missing. The sample yields about 170,000 clones, around four fifths seen once. The sequence came from a woman older than 75 with COVID-19, enrolled during active disease. This chain joins TRBV6-5 and TRBJ2-3; tentative D call: TRBD2 (7 bases). Material: peripheral blood. The chain's CDR3 is CASSPLWGGADTQYF. The CDR3 DNA follows: TGTGCCAGCAGTCCCCTCTGGGGGGGCGCAGATACGCAGTATTTT.